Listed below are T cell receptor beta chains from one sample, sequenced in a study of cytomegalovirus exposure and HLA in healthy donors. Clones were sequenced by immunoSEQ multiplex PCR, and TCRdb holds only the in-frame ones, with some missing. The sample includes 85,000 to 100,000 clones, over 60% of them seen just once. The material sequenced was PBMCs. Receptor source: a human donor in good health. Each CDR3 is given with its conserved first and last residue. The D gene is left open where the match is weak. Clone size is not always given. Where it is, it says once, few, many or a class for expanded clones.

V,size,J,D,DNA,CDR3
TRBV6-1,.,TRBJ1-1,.,TGTGCCAGCAGTGAATTTGAAGGAACAGCTATGAACACTGAAGCTTTCTTT,CASSEFEGTAMNTEAFF
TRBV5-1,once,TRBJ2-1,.,TGCGCCAGCAGCCCCCCCGTTCCAATCACGGATGAGCAGTTCTTC,CASSPPVPITDEQFF
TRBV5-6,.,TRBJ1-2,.,TGTGCCAGCAGCTATTCGGGAAACTATGGCTACACCTTC,CASSYSGNYGYTF
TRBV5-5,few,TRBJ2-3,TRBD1,TGTGCCAGCAGCACCTCTCAAGGGGGCATTAGCACAGATACGCAGTATTTT,CASSTSQGGISTDTQYF
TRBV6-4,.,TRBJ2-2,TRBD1,TGTGCCAGCGGGGACAGGGGGAACACCGGGGAGCTGTTTTTT,CASGDRGNTGELFF
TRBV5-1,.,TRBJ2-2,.,TGCGCCAGCAGCTTATCTTCCAGATGGACCGGGGAGCTGTTTTTT,CASSLSSRWTGELFF
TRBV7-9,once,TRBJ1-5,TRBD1,TGTTCCAGCAGCTTACAACGGGGTTCTGGGACAGGGAACCAGCCCCAGCATTTT,CSSSLQRGSGTGNQPQHF
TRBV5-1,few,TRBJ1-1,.,TGCGCCAGCAGCTTACAGATCATGAACACTGAAGCTTTCTTT,CASSLQIMNTEAFF
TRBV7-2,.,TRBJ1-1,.,TGTGCCAGCAGCTTAGGCAGGGTTTCTCAAGCTTTCTTT,CASSLGRVSQAFF
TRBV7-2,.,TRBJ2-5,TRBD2,TGTGCCAGCAGCCAGGGACTAGGGACCCAGTACTTC,CASSQGLGTQYF
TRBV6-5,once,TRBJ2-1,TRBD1,TGTGCCAGCCATCAACGACAGGGCGGTTTGCTTGAGCAGTTCTTC,CASHQRQGGLLEQFF
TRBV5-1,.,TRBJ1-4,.,TGCGCCAGCAGCTTGGCAGGGCTGGATAATGAAAAACTGTTTTTT,CASSLAGLDNEKLFF
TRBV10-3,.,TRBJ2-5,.,TGTGCCATCAGTGCGAAGAGGGAGACCCAGTACTTC,CAISAKRETQYF
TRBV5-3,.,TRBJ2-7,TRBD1,TGTGCCAGAAGCACTGGGACAGGGATTGAACTCGTCCGCGAGCAGTACTTC,CARSTGTGIELVREQYF
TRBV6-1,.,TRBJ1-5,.,TGTGCCAGCAGTGACCTAACAGGGTTTACTCAGCCCCAGCATTTT,CASSDLTGFTQPQHF
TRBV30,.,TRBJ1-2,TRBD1,TGTGCCTGGAGTGTAAAACTCACCAGGGGGTTTAACTATGGCTACACCTTC,CAWSVKLTRGFNYGYTF
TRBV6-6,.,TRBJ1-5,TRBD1,TGTGCCAGCAGCGATGACAGGGTTAGCAATCAGCCCCAGCATTTT,CASSDDRVSNQPQHF
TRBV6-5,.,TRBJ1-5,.,TGTGCCAGCAGTTACTCGAAAGGGGCGAGCAATCAGCCCCAGCATTTT,CASSYSKGASNQPQHF
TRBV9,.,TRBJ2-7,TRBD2,TGTGCCAGCAGCGCTAGCGGCCTACTATCCTACGAGCAGTACTTC,CASSASGLLSYEQYF
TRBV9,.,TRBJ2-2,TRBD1,TGTGCCAGCAGCGTGGTTCCCGGGACAGGGAGCACCGGGGAGCTGTTTTTT,CASSVVPGTGSTGELFF
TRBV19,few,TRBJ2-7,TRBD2,TGTGCCAGTAGTAGCGGGAGAGGGTACGAGCAGTACTTC,CASSSGRGYEQYF
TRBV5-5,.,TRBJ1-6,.,TGTGCCAGCAGCTTAACAGGGAATTCACCCCTCCACTTT,CASSLTGNSPLHF
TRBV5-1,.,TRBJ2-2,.,TGCGCCAGCAGCCAGACAACCGGGGAGCTGTTTTTT,CASSQTTGELFF
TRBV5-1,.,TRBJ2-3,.,TGCGCCAGCAGCGAGGGAAGCACAGATACGCAGTATTTT,CASSEGSTDTQYF
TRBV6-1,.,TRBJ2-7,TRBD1,TGTGCCAGCAGTGAAGCGGAATGGACAGGGGGCAACGAGCAGTACTTC,CASSEAEWTGGNEQYF
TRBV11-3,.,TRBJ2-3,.,TGTGCCAGCAGCTTAGGCGAGGGTAACACAGATACGCAGTATTTT,CASSLGEGNTDTQYF
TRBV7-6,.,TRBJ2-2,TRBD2,TGTGCCAGCAGCTTAGCCCCTGGACTAGCGGGAGTTGACGGGGAGCTGTTTTTT,CASSLAPGLAGVDGELFF
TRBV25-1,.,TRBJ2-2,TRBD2,TGTGTCAGCAGTCTGCCCGGGGGGACCGGGGAGCTGTTTTTT,CVSSLPGGTGELFF
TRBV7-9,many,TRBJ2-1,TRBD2,TGTGCCAGCAGCTTTGGGAGTAGCGGGCAGAACAATGAGCAGTTCTTC,CASSFGSSGQNNEQFF
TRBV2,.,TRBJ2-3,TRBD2,TGTGCCAGCAGTGAAACTCGTGCGGGGGGCACAGATACGCAGTATTTT,CASSETRAGGTDTQYF
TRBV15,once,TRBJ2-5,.,TGTGCCACCAGCGAGGGGGAGGGGGGGGCCCAAGAGACCCAGTACTTC,CATSEGEGGAQETQYF
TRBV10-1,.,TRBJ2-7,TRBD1,TGCGCCAGCAGTGACCCGGGACAGGGTACCTACGAGCAGTACTTC,CASSDPGQGTYEQYF
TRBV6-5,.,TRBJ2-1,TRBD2,TGTGCCAGCAGTATAGCGGGGGGGCCCAATGAGCAGTTCTTC,CASSIAGGPNEQFF
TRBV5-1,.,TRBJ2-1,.,TGCGCCAGCAGCCAACTAGCAGGGCACGATGAGCAGTTCTTC,CASSQLAGHDEQFF
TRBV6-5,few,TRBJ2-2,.,TGTGCCAGCAGTCCACAGGGATACACCGGGGAGCTGTTTTTT,CASSPQGYTGELFF
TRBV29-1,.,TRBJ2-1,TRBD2,TGCAGCGTTGAGGGGACTAGCGCCAATGAGCAGTTCTTC,CSVEGTSANEQFF
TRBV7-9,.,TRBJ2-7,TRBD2,TGTGCCAGCAGCCGCTCCGGGACTAGCGGGAACGAGCAGTACTTC,CASSRSGTSGNEQYF
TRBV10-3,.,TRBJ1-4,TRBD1,TGTGCCATCAGTGAGTACAGGGGTGCTAATGAAAAACTGTTTTTT,CAISEYRGANEKLFF
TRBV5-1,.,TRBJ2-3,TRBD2,TGCGCCAGCAGCCTGACTAGCGCGACGTCTAGCACAGATACGCAGTATTTT,CASSLTSATSSTDTQYF
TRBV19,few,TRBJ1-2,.,TGTGCCAGTAGTCAGACAGAAGGCTACACCTTC,CASSQTEGYTF
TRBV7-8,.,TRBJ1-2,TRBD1,TGTGCCAGCAGCAAATACAGGGGGCAGGGTGGCTACACCTTC,CASSKYRGQGGYTF
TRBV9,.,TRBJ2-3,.,TGTGCCAGCAGCGTAGAGCAGCGGCTCACAGATACGCAGTATTTT,CASSVEQRLTDTQYF
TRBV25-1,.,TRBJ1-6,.,TGTGCCAGCAGTGAGGACAGCTCCTATAATTCACCCCTCCACTTT,CASSEDSSYNSPLHF
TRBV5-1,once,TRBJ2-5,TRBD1,TGCGCCAGCAGCTCCACCCCCCCGGGACAGAAAGAGACCCAGTACTTC,CASSSTPPGQKETQYF
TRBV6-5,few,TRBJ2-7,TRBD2,TGTGCCAGCAGTTACTCCCCGGGCGGGAGTCTCTACGAGCAGTACTTC,CASSYSPGGSLYEQYF
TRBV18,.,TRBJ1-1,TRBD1,TGTGCCAGCTCACCAGAACCGGGACAGTTTGCCACTGAAGCTTTCTTT,CASSPEPGQFATEAFF
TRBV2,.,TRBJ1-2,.,TGTGCCAGCAGGAGGTTTAGGGAGACCTATGGCTACACCTTC,CASRRFRETYGYTF
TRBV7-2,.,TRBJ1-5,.,TGTGCCAGCAGCTTAGCGAGGGGGGGGCCCCAGCATTTT,CASSLARGGPQHF
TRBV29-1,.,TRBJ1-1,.,TGCAGCGTTGAAGATCACACAGAGAACACTGAAGCTTTCTTT,CSVEDHTENTEAFF
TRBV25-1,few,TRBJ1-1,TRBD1,TGTGCCAGCAGTGATAGGGGTCGGGACAGGGTCGTCACTGAAGCTTTCTTT,CASSDRGRDRVVTEAFF
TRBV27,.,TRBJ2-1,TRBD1,TGTGCCAGCAGTCAGGGGGCAAACTACAATGAGCAGTTCTTC,CASSQGANYNEQFF
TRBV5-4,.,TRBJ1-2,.,TGTGCCAGCAGCCGGGGACCGGGACAAGCTAACTATGGCTACACCTTC,CASSRGPGQANYGYTF
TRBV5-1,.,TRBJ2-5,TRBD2,TGCGCCAGCAGCGAACTAGCGGGGGGGCGAGAGACCCAGTACTTC,CASSELAGGRETQYF
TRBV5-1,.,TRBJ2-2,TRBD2,TGCGCCAGCAGCCTACTAGCGGGACGGAACACCGGGGAGCTGTTTTTT,CASSLLAGRNTGELFF
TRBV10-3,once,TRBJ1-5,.,TGTGCCATCAGCGGGGGGGGGAGCAATCAGCCCCAGCATTTT,CAISGGGSNQPQHF
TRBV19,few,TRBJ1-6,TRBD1,TGTGCCAGTAACGCCCGGGACAGGGTGCGGGGTTCACCCCTCCACTTT,CASNARDRVRGSPLHF
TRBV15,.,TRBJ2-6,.,TGTGCCACCAGCAGAGATCGAAGGAGCTCTGGGGCCAACGTCCTGACTTTC,CATSRDRRSSGANVLTF
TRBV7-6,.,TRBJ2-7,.,TGTGCCAGCAGCTACCGCGGGCTGGGCTACGAGCAGTACTTC,CASSYRGLGYEQYF
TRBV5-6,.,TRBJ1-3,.,TGTGCCAGCAGCGACGGGGGAACCCTCTCTGGAAACACCATATATTTT,CASSDGGTLSGNTIYF